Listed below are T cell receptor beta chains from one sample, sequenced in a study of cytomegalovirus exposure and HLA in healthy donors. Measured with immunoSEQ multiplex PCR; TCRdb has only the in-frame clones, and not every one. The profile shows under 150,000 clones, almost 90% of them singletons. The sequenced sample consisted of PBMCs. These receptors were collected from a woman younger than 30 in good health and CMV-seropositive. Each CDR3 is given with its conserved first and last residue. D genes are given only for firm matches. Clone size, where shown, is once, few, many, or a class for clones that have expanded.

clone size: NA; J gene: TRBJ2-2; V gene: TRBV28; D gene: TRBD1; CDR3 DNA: TGTGCCAGCAGCTTGACAGGGGGCACCGGGGAGCTGTTTTTT; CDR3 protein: CASSLTGGTGELFF
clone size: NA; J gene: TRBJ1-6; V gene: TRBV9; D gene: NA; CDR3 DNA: TGTGCCAGCAGCGAAACCCAGGGCGCTTCACCCCTCCACTTT; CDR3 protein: CASSETQGASPLHF
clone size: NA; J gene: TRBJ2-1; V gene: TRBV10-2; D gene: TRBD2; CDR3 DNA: TGCGCCAGCAGTGACCGGGGACTAGCCGGCGATGAGCAGTTCTTC; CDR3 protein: CASSDRGLAGDEQFF
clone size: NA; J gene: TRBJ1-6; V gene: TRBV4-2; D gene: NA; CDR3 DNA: TGTGCCAGCAGCCAAGAAGGAGGCGGGAATTCACCCCTCCACTTT; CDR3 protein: CASSQEGGGNSPLHF
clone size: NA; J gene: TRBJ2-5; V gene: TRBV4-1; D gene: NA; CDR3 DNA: TGCGCCAGCAGCCGAGGGACTACAGGGGGTGAGGAGACCCAGTACTTC; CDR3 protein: CASSRGTTGGEETQYF
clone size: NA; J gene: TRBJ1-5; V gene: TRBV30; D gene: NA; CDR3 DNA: TGTGCCTGGAGTTTGGACAGAGGGCCCCAGCATTTT; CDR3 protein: CAWSLDRGPQHF
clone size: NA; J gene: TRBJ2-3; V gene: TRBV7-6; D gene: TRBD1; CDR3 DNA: TGTGCCAGCAGCTCCTCCTGGACAGGCGATACTAGGACAGATACGCAGTATTTT; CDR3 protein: CASSSSWTGDTRTDTQYF
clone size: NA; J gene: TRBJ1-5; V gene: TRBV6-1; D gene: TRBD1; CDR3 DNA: TGTGCCAGCAGCCCCGGACAGGGGAATCAGCCCCAGCATTTT; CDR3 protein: CASSPGQGNQPQHF
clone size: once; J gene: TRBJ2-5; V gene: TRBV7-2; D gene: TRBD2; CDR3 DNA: TGTGCCAGCAGACCCGGACTAGCGGGGGAGACCCAGTACTTC; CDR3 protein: CASRPGLAGETQYF
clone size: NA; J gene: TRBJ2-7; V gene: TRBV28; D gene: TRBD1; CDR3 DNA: TGTGCCAGCAGAGATCCGGGACAGGGACGATACGAGCAGTACTTC; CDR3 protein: CASRDPGQGRYEQYF
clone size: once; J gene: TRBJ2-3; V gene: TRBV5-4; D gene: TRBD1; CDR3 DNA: TGTGCCAGCAGCTTAATGACAGGGGGCACAGATACGCAGTATTTT; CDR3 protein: CASSLMTGGTDTQYF
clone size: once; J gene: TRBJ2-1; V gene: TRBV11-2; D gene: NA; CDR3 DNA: TGTGCCAGCAGCTTAGTAGCGCCCTACAATGAGCAGTTCTTC; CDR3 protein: CASSLVAPYNEQFF
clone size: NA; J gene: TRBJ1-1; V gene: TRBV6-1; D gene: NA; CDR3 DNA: TGTGCCAGCAGCGTACAGACAAAGAACACTGAAGCTTTCTTT; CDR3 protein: CASSVQTKNTEAFF
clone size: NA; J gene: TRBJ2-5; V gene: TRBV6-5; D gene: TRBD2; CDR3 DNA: TGTGCCAGCAGTTACGGCGGGGGAGTGGGAGAGACCCAGTACTTC; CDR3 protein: CASSYGGGVGETQYF
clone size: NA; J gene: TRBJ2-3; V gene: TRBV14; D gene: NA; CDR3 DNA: TGTGCCAGCAGCCAAGGACCCCGGGACACTAAACCCACAGATACGCAGTATTTT; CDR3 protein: CASSQGPRDTKPTDTQYF
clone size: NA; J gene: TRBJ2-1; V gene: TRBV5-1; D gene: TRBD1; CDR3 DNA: TGTGCCAGCAGTTCCGGGACAGGGGCATACAATGAGCAGTTCTTC; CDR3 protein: CASSSGTGAYNEQFF
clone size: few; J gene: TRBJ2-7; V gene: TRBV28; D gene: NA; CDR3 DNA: TGTGCCAGCGGAGCGAGGGCCTACGAGCAGTACTTC; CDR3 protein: CASGARAYEQYF
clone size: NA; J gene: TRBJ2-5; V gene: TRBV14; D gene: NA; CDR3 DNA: TGTGCCAGCAGCCAACTATTGACAACTCAAGAGACCCAGTACTTC; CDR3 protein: CASSQLLTTQETQYF
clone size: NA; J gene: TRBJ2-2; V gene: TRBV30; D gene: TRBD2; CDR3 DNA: TGTGCCTGGAGTCGACGGACTAGCGGGAGGGCCACCGGGGAGCTGTTTTTT; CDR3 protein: CAWSRRTSGRATGELFF
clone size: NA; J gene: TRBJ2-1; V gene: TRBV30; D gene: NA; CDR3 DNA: TGTGCCTGGAGTGGGTCCAGAAATGAGCAGTTCTTC; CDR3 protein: CAWSGSRNEQFF
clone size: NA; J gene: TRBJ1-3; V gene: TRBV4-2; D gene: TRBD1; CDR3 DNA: TGTGCCAGCAGCCTTACGCCCGGAGGGGGCGAAAACACCATATATTTT; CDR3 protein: CASSLTPGGGENTIYF
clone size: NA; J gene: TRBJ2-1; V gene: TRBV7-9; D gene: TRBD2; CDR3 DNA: TGTGCCAGCAGCTTATCAGCGGGGGAGTACAATGAGCAGTTCTTC; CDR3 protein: CASSLSAGEYNEQFF
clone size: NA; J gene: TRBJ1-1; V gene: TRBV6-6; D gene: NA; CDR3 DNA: TGTGCCAGCAGGCACCCAGGGGAGTACACTGAAGCTTTCTTT; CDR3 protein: CASRHPGEYTEAFF
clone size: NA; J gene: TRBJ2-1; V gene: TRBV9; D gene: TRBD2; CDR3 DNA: TGTGCCAGCAGCCCCTCTTCTGGGAGGGCATCCAATGAGCAGTTCTTC; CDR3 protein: CASSPSSGRASNEQFF
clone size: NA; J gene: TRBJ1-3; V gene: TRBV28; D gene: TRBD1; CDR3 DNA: TGTGCCAGCAGTCCTCACCCTCGGGACAGGGGGTCGGCTGGAAACACCATATATTTT; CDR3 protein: CASSPHPRDRGSAGNTIYF
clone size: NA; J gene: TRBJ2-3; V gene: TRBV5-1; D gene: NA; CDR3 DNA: TGCGCCAGCAGCTTGCAGGGGGGTTTCACAGATACGCAGTATTTT; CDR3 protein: CASSLQGGFTDTQYF
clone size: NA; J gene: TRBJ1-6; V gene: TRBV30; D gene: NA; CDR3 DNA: TGTGCCTGGGCGGCGGGAGGAGGTACTAATTCACCCCTCCACTTT; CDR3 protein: CAWAAGGGTNSPLHF
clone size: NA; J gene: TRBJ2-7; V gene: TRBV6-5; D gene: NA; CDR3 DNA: TGTGCCAGCAGTTACTTAGGAGCGAGCTCCTACGAGCAGTACTTC; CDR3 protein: CASSYLGASSYEQYF
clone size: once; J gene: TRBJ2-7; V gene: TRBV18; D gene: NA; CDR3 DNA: TGTGCCAGCTCACCATCACAGGGCTACGAGCAGTACTTC; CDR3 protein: CASSPSQGYEQYF
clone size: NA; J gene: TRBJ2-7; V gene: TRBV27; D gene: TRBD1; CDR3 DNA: TGTGCCAGCAGTGGACAGGGGACAGGTGAGCAGTACTTC; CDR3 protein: CASSGQGTGEQYF
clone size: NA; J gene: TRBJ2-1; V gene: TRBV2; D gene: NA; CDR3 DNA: TGTGCCAGCAGGACCTCTATGGGCAAGGAACGCTTTTACAATGAGCAGTTCTTC; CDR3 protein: CASRTSMGKERFYNEQFF
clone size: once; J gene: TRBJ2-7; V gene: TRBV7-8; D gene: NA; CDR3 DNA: TGTGCCAGCAGCTTAGAAGGGGGATCCGGTAGATTGAACGAGCAGTACTTC; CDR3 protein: CASSLEGGSGRLNEQYF
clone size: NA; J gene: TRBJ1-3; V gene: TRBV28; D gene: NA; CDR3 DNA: TGTGCCAGCAGTTCCCCCGGCGGCACTGGAAACACCATATATTTT; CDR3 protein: CASSSPGGTGNTIYF
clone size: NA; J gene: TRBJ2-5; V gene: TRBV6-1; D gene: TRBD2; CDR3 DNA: TGTGCCAGCAGTGAAGACTTTGGGAGGGGAGAGACCCAGTACTTC; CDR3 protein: CASSEDFGRGETQYF
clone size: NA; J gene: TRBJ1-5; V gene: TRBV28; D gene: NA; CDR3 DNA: TGTGCCAGCAGTCGAGGAATCAATCAGCCCCAGCATTTT; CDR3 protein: CASSRGINQPQHF
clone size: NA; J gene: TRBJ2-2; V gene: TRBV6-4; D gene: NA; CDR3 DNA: TGTGCCAGCAGTGACTCGGGGGGTCGGACCGGGGAGCTGTTTTTT; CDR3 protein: CASSDSGGRTGELFF
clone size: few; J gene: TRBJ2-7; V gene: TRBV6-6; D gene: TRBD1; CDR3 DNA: TGTGCCAGCAGTGCCCCGGGACAGGGCTACGAGCAGTACTTC; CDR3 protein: CASSAPGQGYEQYF
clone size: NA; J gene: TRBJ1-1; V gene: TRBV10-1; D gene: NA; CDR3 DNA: TGCGCCAGCCGTGGGGAGGGTTTCACTGAAGCTTTCTTT; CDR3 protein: CASRGEGFTEAFF
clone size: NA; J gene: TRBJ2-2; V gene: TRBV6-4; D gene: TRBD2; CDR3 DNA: TGTGCCAGCACGGCTAGCGGGAGTGGCACCGGGGAGCTGTTTTTT; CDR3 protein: CASTASGSGTGELFF
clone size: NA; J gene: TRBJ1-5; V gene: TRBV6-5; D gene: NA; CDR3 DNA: TGTGCCAGCAGTTACGACACACGTAGCAATCAGCCCCAGCATTTT; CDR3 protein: CASSYDTRSNQPQHF
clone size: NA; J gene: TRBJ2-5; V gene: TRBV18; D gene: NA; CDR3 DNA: TGTGCCAGCTCAAGGGCTAGCGAGTACGAGACCCAGTACTTC; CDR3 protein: CASSRASEYETQYF
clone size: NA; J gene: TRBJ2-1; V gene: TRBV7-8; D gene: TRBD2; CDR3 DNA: TGTGCCAGCAGCTTAGCAAGAGCGGGAGGCTCTGGGAATGAGCAGTTCTTC; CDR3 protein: CASSLARAGGSGNEQFF
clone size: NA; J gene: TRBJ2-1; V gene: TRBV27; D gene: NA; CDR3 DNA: TGTGCCAGCAGAATTCATCCCGGGGGTTACAATGAGCAGTTCTTC; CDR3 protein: CASRIHPGGYNEQFF
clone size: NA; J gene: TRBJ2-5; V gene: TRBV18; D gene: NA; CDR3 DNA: TGTGCCAGCGAGACTGGAACCCAAGAGACCCAGTACTTC; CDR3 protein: CASETGTQETQYF
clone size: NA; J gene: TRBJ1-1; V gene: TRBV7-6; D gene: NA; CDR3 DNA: TGTGCCAGCAGCTTAGGTACAGGGATGGGCACTGAAGCTTTCTTT; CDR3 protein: CASSLGTGMGTEAFF
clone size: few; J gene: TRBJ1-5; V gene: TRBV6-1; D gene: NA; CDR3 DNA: TGTGCCAGCAGTGAACAGGGGCATCAGCCCCAGCATTTT; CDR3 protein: CASSEQGHQPQHF
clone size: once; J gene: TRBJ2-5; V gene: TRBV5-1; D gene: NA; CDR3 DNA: TGCGCCAGCAGAAGGCAACTAGCAGACCAAGAGACCCAGTACTTC; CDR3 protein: CASRRQLADQETQYF
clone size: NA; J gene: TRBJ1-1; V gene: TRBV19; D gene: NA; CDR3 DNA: TGTGCCAGTAGAACTTCGGAGGGTCTGGGCACTGAAGCTTTCTTT; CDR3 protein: CASRTSEGLGTEAFF
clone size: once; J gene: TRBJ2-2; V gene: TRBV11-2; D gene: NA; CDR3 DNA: TGTGCCAGCAGCGACGGGAGCCGGATCACCGGGGAGCTGTTTTTT; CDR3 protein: CASSDGSRITGELFF
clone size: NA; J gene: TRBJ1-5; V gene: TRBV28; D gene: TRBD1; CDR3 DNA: TGTGCCAGCAGCCCTACCCCGGGGACAGGGGGCTCCGGGTGGGATCAGCATTTT; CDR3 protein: CASSPTPGTGGSGWDQHF
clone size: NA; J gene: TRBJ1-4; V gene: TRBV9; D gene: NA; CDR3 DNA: TGTGCCAGCAACGGGGGGTCTAATGAAAAACTGTTTTTT; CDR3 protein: CASNGGSNEKLFF
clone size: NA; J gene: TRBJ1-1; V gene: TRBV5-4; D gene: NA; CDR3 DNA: TGTGCCAGCAGCTGGGGGGTCGGTGATTCAAACACTGAAGCTTTCTTT; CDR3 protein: CASSWGVGDSNTEAFF
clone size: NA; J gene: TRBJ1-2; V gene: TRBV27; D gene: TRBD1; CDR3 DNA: TGTGCCAGCAGTGGGACCGGGACAGGGGGATTGCATGGCTACACCTTC; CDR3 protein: CASSGTGTGGLHGYTF
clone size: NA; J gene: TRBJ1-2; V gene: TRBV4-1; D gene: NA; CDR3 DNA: TGCGCCAGCAGCCAAGATCAGAGGTTTAACTATGGCTACACCTTC; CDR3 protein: CASSQDQRFNYGYTF